The clone carrying this TCR beta chain was detected ten times or more. CDR1 and CDR2 from the germline V gene are SNHLY and FYNNEI. V lost 7 bases to trimming and J lost 2 bases, with 12 bases between them. The length of the CDR3 is 14 residues. This record comes from a study of patients with pleural tuberculosis. Each CDR3 protein gets one entry after TCRdb re-called the reads with MiXCR. The sample includes tens of thousands of distinct CDR3 sequences, less than 8% of them seen just once. This clonotype originated in a human donor with pleural tuberculosis. The rearrangement joins TRBV2 to TRBJ1-3, with a tentative D call TRBD1 (5 bases). As DNA, the CDR3 is TGTGCCAGCAATACGGGACCAACTGGAAACACCATATATTTT. Translated: CASNTGPTGNTIYF.